The next 23 T cell receptor beta chains were all read from a single sample in a study of CD8+ T cells in alopecia areata. Investigators isolated RNA and reverse transcribed it into cDNA to act as the sequencing template. The assay was immunoSEQ multiplex PCR, and TCRdb's table has in-frame clones only and misses some. The sample holds approximately 200,000 clones; more than 45% are singletons and the top ten take 5.5%. Treatment meaning: oral pan-JAK inhibitor, 5-10 mg twice daily. This sample comprised CD4+ T cells sorted from blood, obtained at week 24, from a patient treated with tofacitinib. Receptor source: a human donor with alopecia areata.

The genes are TRBV27 and TRBJ2-3; 9 bases are a match to TRBD2. Germline CDR1 is MNHEY and CDR2 is SMNVEV (reference sequence). The CDR3 has 19 residues. V was pared by 1 base and J by 0 bases, with 11 bases of the junction left unmatched. Written as DNA, the CDR3 is TGTGCCAGCAGTTTATACGGTAGCGGGAGAGGGGGGAGCACAGATACGCAGTATTTT. Encoded protein: CASSLYGSGRGGSTDTQYF.

This chain links TRBV5-4 with TRBJ2-5; D is possibly TRBD1 (5 bases). The CDR3 contains 13 residues. CDR1 and CDR2 from the germline V gene are SGHNT and YYREEE (reference sequence). The V gene lost 6 bases and the J gene lost 3 bases, with 12 bases spanning the gap. The CDR3 DNA is TGTGCCAGCAAAGGGGCTTGGGAAGAGACCCAGTACTTC. It encodes CASKGAWEETQYF.

The rearrangement uses TRBV30 and TRBJ2-3; 10 nucleotides agree with TRBD1. Trimming took 5 bases from V and 1 from J; bases not matched to a gene: 12. Germline CDR1 and CDR2: GTSNPN and SVGIG (reference sequence). The CDR3 is 17 residues long. The CDR3 protein is CAWDRGRIVGGTDTQYF. DNA of the CDR3: TGTGCCTGGGACAGGGGGCGAATAGTGGGAGGCACAGATACGCAGTATTTT.

The chain has TRBV29-1 and TRBJ1-1; D unresolved. The CDR3 loop spans 13 amino acids. Germline CDR1 is SQVTM and CDR2 is ANQGSEA. The V end was cut by 4 bases, the J end by 1 base, with 10 bases between. This CDR3 is CSVVKHQNTEAFF. Written as DNA, the CDR3 is TGCAGCGTTGTTAAACACCAGAACACTGAAGCTTTCTTT.

The chain has TRBV29-1 and TRBJ2-7; 8 bases agree with TRBD1. Germline V gives CDR1 SQVTM, CDR2 ANQGSEA. CDR3 length equals 14 residues. With V trimmed by 4 bases and J by 5 bases, 10 bases remained unmatched. The CDR3 DNA sequence: TGCAGCGTTGCAGGGGGCAGGGCTCAACACGAGCAGTACTTC. Residues: CSVAGGRAQHEQYF.

CDR3 amino acids: CASNTIFF. The CDR3 DNA reads as TGTGCCAGCAACACAATTTTCTTC. V and J are TRBV9 and TRBJ2-1, with D uncertain. The CDR3 sequence is 8 residues long. The V and J ends lost 6 bases and 16 bases respectively, with 8 bases between them. The germline gives CDR1 SGDLS, CDR2 YYNGEE.

This rearrangement joins TRBV11-1 to TRBJ2-1; 11 positions agree with TRBD2. Germline lookup yields CDR1 SGHAT and CDR2 FQDESV (reference sequence). The V gene end was trimmed by 5 bases and the J gene end by 8 bases; junction bases not matched to a gene: 8. This CDR3 has 15 residues. CDR3 sequence: CASSLVLAGVYEQFF. The DNA of the CDR3 is TGTGCCAGCAGCCTCGTACTAGCGGGAGTCTATGAGCAGTTCTTC.

This clone was counted only a few times. This chain joins TRBV2 and TRBJ2-3, with D perhaps given as TRBD1 or TRBD2 (7 bases each). The length of the CDR3 is 15 residues. The V gene's germline CDR1 is SNHLY and CDR2 FYNNEI. Trimming removed 5 bases from V and 3 bases from J, with 15 bases in between. The CDR3 region has the DNA TGTGCCAGCAGTATCGACAGGGAGGGGACAGATACGCAGTATTTT. This sequence encodes CASSIDREGTDTQYF.

The V and J genes are TRBV7-2 and TRBJ2-7; 8 positions agree with TRBD1. J lost 7 bases, V lost 2 bases, and 7 bases had no gene match. Germline V gene sequence: CDR1 SGHTA, CDR2 FQGNSA. There are 14 residues in the CDR3. CDR3 in amino acids: CASSLNQGAEEQYF. Written as DNA, the CDR3 is TGTGCCAGCAGCTTAAACCAGGGGGCGGAAGAGCAGTACTTC.

V usage is TRBV4-3 and J usage is TRBJ2-5, with 7 bases aligning to TRBD1. V lost 0 bases and J lost 7; bases outside the gene matches: 5. There are 14 residues in the CDR3. Germline lookup yields CDR1 LGHNA and CDR2 YSLEER. This CDR3 is CASSQETGEGTQYF. The DNA for the CDR3 is TGCGCCAGCAGCCAAGAAACAGGGGAAGGGACCCAGTACTTC.

This chain's CDR3 is CASSHPNNRPQHF. The CDR3 DNA reads as TGCGCCAGCAGCCATCCGAACAACAGGCCCCAGCATTTT. J is TRBJ1-5 and V is TRBV4-1; D is ambiguous. This CDR3 is 13 amino acids long. Germline V gene lookup returns CDR1 MGHRA and CDR2 YSYEKL. The V end lost 3 bases, the J end lost 9 bases, and 12 bases lay between the germline ends.

DNA for the CDR3: TGTGCCAGTAGTTCGTATGGCTACACCTTC. The encoded protein is CASSSYGYTF. This chain connects TRBV19 to TRBJ1-2; unclear D gene. The germline V gene has CDR1 LNHDA and CDR2 SQIVND (reference sequence). This CDR3 is built from 10 residues. Trimming cost V 5 bases and J 5 bases, with 3 bases left between them.

The chain employs TRBV18 and TRBJ1-1; unclear D gene. Trimming stripped 3 bases from V and 1 base from J, with 6 bases between. There are 13 residues in the CDR3. Germline CDR1 and CDR2: KGHSH and LQKENI. CDR3 sequence reads: CASSPRSNTEAFF. The CDR3 bases are TGTGCCAGCTCACCCCGTTCGAACACTGAAGCTTTCTTT.

V gene TRBV27 combines with J gene TRBJ2-1; tentatively, D is TRBD2 (5 bases). The CDR3 is made up of 16 amino acids. Germline V lookup: CDR1 MNHEY, CDR2 SMNVEV (reference sequence). V shed 5 bases and J shed 0 bases, with 14 bases lying between them. CDR3 bases: TGTGCCAGCAGTAACCCTGACTATAGCTCCTACAATGAGCAGTTCTTC. It translates to CASSNPDYSSYNEQFF.

A remark on this clone: The sample has other DNA sequences that encode this CDR3 too. The chain joins TRBV29-1 to TRBJ1-1, with D possibly TRBD1 on 5 matching bases. Germline V gene lookup returns CDR1 SQVTM and CDR2 ANQGSEA. The length of the CDR3 is 13 residues. V was trimmed by 4 bases and J by 0 bases, leaving 9 bases between them. Written as DNA, the CDR3 is TGCAGCGTTGTTTGGGGCCTGAACACTGAAGCTTTCTTT. Translated, it gives CSVVWGLNTEAFF.

This chain joins TRBV4-1 and TRBJ1-3; 9 bases match TRBD1. The V gene's germline CDR1 is MGHRA and CDR2 YSYEKL. Trimming removed 0 bases from V and 0 bases from J; junction bases left unmatched: 9. The CDR3 loop spans 19 amino acids. CDR3 in DNA: TGCGCCAGCAGCCAAGACCCGGGGACAGGGAGGCCCTCTGGAAACACCATATATTTT. This sequence encodes CASSQDPGTGRPSGNTIYF.

The chain carries TRBV20-1 and TRBJ1-1; D call uncertain. Trimming left V 1 base short and J 11 bases short, with 11 bases between. The CDR3 length is 11 residues. Germline V gene sequence: CDR1 DFQATT, CDR2 SNEGSKA (reference sequence). CDR3 residues: CSARAPRRAFF. For the CDR3, the DNA is TGCAGTGCTAGAGCCCCCCGGCGGGCTTTCTTT.

The chain has TRBV5-4 and TRBJ1-1; D is unresolved. V gave up 3 bases and J gave up 1 base, with 7 bases separating them. Germline-derived CDR1 and CDR2 are SGHNT and YYREEE (reference sequence). The length of the CDR3 is 13 residues. CDR3: CASSSPGNTEAFF. The CDR3 DNA follows: TGTGCCAGCAGCTCCCCAGGGAACACTGAAGCTTTCTTT.

This clone came up a few times. The chain employs TRBV2 and TRBJ1-4; unclear D gene. Germline-derived CDR1 and CDR2 are SNHLY and FYNNEI. With 8 bases removed from V and 7 bases from J, the gap between germline ends came to 5 bases. The length of the CDR3 is 10 residues. The CDR3 protein is CASSIEKLFF. Here the CDR3 DNA reads TGTGCCAGCTCCATTGAAAAACTGTTTTTT.

Here the CDR3 reads CASSLDVGYGYTF. The CDR3 DNA sequence: TGTGCCAGCAGCTTGGACGTCGGCTATGGCTACACCTTC. The V gene is TRBV5-4, the J gene TRBJ1-2; D unresolved. Germline CDR1 SGHNT, CDR2 YYREEE (reference sequence). The CDR3 loop spans 13 amino acids. Between the trimmed V and J ends, which lost 0 bases and 4 bases, there was a span of 7 bases.

J is TRBJ1-5 and V is TRBV14; D call uncertain. V lost 2 bases, J lost 0 bases, and 14 bases lay in between. The CDR3 runs to 17 residues. Germline V gene lookup returns CDR1 SGHDN and CDR2 FVKESK. The CDR3 coding sequence is TGTGCCAGCAGCCAACTTCCGGGATATTATAGCAATCAGCCCCAGCATTTT. Protein: CASSQLPGYYSNQPQHF.

The chain carries TRBV5-1 and TRBJ2-1; D perhaps matches TRBD2 (6 bases). V lost 0 bases to trimming and J lost 8 bases, with 15 bases between them. This CDR3 is built from 15 residues. Germline V CDR1 and CDR2: SGHRS, YFSETQ. CDR3 DNA sequence: TGCGCCAGCAGCTTGGGCCCGGGGGAGTCGCATGAGCAGTTCTTC. Translation: CASSLGPGESHEQFF.

The rearrangement links TRBV9 to TRBJ2-5; D unresolved. The length of the CDR3 is 13 residues. Germline CDR1 SGDLS, CDR2 YYNGEE. Trimming cost V 2 bases and J 2 bases, with 7 bases left between them. The CDR3 coding sequence is TGTGCCAGCAGCGTTACCAGTCAAGAGACCCAGTACTTC. Translated, it gives CASSVTSQETQYF. Together with reference TRBV9 and TRBJ2-5, the CDR3 gives the full variable domain: DSGVTQTPKHLITATGQRVTLRCSPRSGDLSVYWYQQSLDQGLQFLIQYYNGEERAKGNILERFSAQQFPDLHSELNLSSLELGDSALYFCASSVTSQETQYFGPGTRLLVL.